What follows is one TCR beta chain and its context. Its antigen is currently unknown. The CDR3 length is 18 residues. The germline V gene has CDR1 SGHVS and CDR2 FNYEAQ. With V trimmed by 5 bases and J by 2 bases, 8 bases remained unmatched. These data belong to a study of a mutant IDH1 vaccine in newly diagnosed glioma. Study-level information: The treated group averaged roughly 40 years old and was roughly 60% male, roughly 40% female. Overall study results and limits: Researchers report vaccine-induced immune responses in 80% to 95% of patients.

Time point: baseline, week 1 (first vaccination visit). Noted treatment: pre-vaccination baseline after standard-of-care therapy. Using immunoSEQ multiplex PCR, the repertoire was profiled, and TCRdb retains in-frame clones only, with some absent. The sample has around 99,000 clones; about 80% are singletons. The sample was PBMCs, taken from a glioma patient treated with radiotherapy, temozolomide or both. The receptor's source is a man aged 35 to 55 with glioma. The chain couples TRBV7-6 to TRBJ2-5; 16 positions match TRBD2. CDR3: CASSGGTSGGADQETQYF. In DNA form, the CDR3 reads TGTGCCAGCAGCGGAGGGACTAGCGGGGGGGCCGATCAAGAGACCCAGTACTTC.